Listed here are 15 T cell receptor beta chains from one sample, sequenced in a study of molecular identifiers for immune sequencing clone quantification. Each CDR3 protein gets one entry after TCRdb re-called the PCR reads with MiXCR. The data show about 63,000 distinct CDR3 sequences, around 20% seen once. The sequencing sample was made of naive CD8+ T cells from blood, with Jurkat cell RNA spiked in. Subset given: FACS-sorted CD8+CD4-CCR7+CD45RA+ naive T cells. The receptors derive from a human donor in good health. Some libraries in this study had Jurkat cell RNA spiked in.

This clonotype was picked up many times. The chain couples TRBV7-2 to TRBJ2-1, with D tentatively TRBD2 (5 bases). The V gene's germline CDR1 is SGHTA and CDR2 FQGNSA. Trimming removed 5 bases at V and 0 bases at J, with 14 bases between. The CDR3 spans 16 residues. CDR3 residues: CASSPELGFSYNEQFF. CDR3 coding DNA: TGTGCCAGCAGCCCCGAACTAGGGTTCTCCTACAATGAGCAGTTCTTC.

This clonotype was recorded at least ten times. The CDR3, as DNA: TGTGCCAGCAGCTTAGCGGGACAGGGCAGCGCGATGAACACTGAAGCTTTCTTT. Translating gives CASSLAGQGSAMNTEAFF. The chain has TRBV7-9 and TRBJ1-1; TRBD1 matches 9 bases. Losses at the gene ends were 0 bases for V and 0 bases for J; bases not matched to a gene: 8. Looked up from germline, CDR1 is SEHNR and CDR2 is FQNEAQ (reference sequence). This CDR3 spans 18 amino acids.

This clonotype was seen many times. This sequence joins TRBV5-6 and TRBJ2-3; 7 nucleotides agree with TRBD2. The CDR3 runs 17 residues. Germline CDR1 SGHDT, CDR2 YYEEEE. With 0 bases clipped from V and 0 bases from J, the junction kept 7 bases outside the gene matches. The CDR3 loop is CASSLVPSGISTDTQYF. The CDR3 region has the DNA TGTGCCAGCAGCTTGGTTCCTAGCGGAATTAGCACAGATACGCAGTATTTT.

The chain is built from TRBV14 and TRBJ2-7; D tentatively reads TRBD1 or TRBD2 (5 bases each). Per the germline V gene, CDR1 is SGHDN and CDR2 is FVKESK. V lost 0 bases to trimming and J lost 6 bases, with 15 bases between them. This CDR3 has 15 residues. The CDR3 spells CASSQDFQGVSEQYF. DNA for the CDR3: TGTGCCAGCAGCCAAGATTTCCAGGGAGTCTCCGAGCAGTACTTC.

The CDR3 reads CASSPGSTEAFF. DNA for the CDR3: TGTGCCAGCAGCCCAGGTAGCACTGAAGCTTTCTTT. The chain carries TRBV7-9 and TRBJ1-1; D is ambiguous. Germline V gene data show CDR1 as SEHNR and CDR2 as FQNEAQ (reference sequence). This CDR3 contains 12 residues. Trimming took off 5 bases at V and 4 bases at J, with 8 bases between the two ends.

The table lists this clonotype with a few counts. This could be a read error, since a much larger clone is one nucleotide away. The rearrangement links TRBV14 to TRBJ2-1, with 8 bases identical to TRBD2. Per the germline V gene, CDR1 is SGHDN and CDR2 is FVKESK. CDR3 length: 18 residues. Here the CDR3 reads CASSHGVAGISSYNEQVF. CDR3 bases: TGTGCCAGCAGCCATGGGGTAGCGGGGATAAGCTCCTACAATGAGCAGGTCTTC.

This clonotype was observed many times. The chain links TRBV29-1 to TRBJ2-1; TRBD1 might be the D (5 bases). V lost 7 bases and J 4 bases, leaving 14 bases between the germline ends. Germline CDR1 reads SQVTM; CDR2 reads ANQGSEA. The CDR3 sequence is 13 residues long. The CDR3 loop is CSAIQETYNEQFF. CDR3 sequence (DNA): TGCAGCGCTATACAGGAAACTTACAATGAGCAGTTCTTC.

Ten or more counts support this clonotype. The chain carries TRBV14 and TRBJ2-7; the D gene is possibly TRBD1 (6 bases). CDR3 length equals 15 residues. CDR1 and CDR2 from the germline V gene are SGHDN and FVKESK. V was pared by 4 bases and J by 4 bases, with 17 bases between. The CDR3 DNA follows: TGTGCCAGCAGCCCACCCACAGGGTTACCTTACGAGCAGTACTTC. Translating it yields CASSPPTGLPYEQYF.

In this sample, this clonotype turned up many times. J is TRBJ2-7 and V is TRBV28; 10 bases are shared with TRBD2. The CDR3 loop spans 13 amino acids. CDR1 and CDR2 (germline): MDHEN, SYDVKM. The trim removed 10 bases at V and 2 bases at J, leaving 5 bases unmatched. In DNA, the CDR3 is TGTGCCACCAGGACTAGCGGTGCCTACGAGCAGTACTTC. Protein sequence: CATRTSGAYEQYF.

This clonotype appeared many times. This sequence joins TRBV4-1 and TRBJ1-1; no clear D gene. The CDR3 totals 13 residues. From germline, CDR1 is MGHRA and CDR2 YSYEKL. Deletions cut 4 bases from V and 0 bases from J, with 6 bases between. CDR3 DNA: TGCGCCAGCAGCCTAACCTTGAACACTGAAGCTTTCTTT. The encoded protein is CASSLTLNTEAFF.

The V call is TRBV5-3, the J call TRBJ1-1, with D possibly TRBD1 on 6 matching bases. TRBV5-3 is sorted into the ORF group, with uncertain function. This CDR3 has 17 residues. Trimming removed 8 bases at V and 1 base at J, with 24 bases between. The CDR3 reads CASSPFPRQEENTEAFF. CDR3 DNA sequence: TGTGCCAGCAGCCCATTTCCTCGACAGGAGGAGAACACTGAAGCTTTCTTT.

This clonotype occurred many times. The rearrangement joins TRBV11-3 to TRBJ2-7, with 9 bases matching TRBD2. Unmatched junction bases numbered 6, after V lost 5 bases and J lost 4 bases. CDR1 is SGHNT, CDR2 YENEEA, per germline. This CDR3 contains 14 residues. The CDR3 nucleotides read TGTGCCAGCAGCGAGCGGGAGGTATTGTACGAGCAGTACTTC. As protein: CASSEREVLYEQYF.

This clonotype was recorded at least ten times. The chain joins TRBV18 to TRBJ2-7; D perhaps matches TRBD1 (6 bases). This CDR3 is built from 17 residues. Germline V gene sequence: CDR1 KGHSH, CDR2 LQKENI. V dropped 5 bases and J dropped 1 base, with 21 bases sitting between them. The DNA for the CDR3 is TGTGCCAGCTCAGCAGCGACCGGGACAACTTATTCCTACGAGCAGTACTTC. This gives the protein CASSAATGTTYSYEQYF.

The sample holds one count of this clonotype. A read error may be the cause here, since a much bigger clone is one base away. The CDR3 DNA is TGTGCCAGCAGTTCCCCACCGGGACAGGATTTGTGGACCCAGCACTTC. As protein: CASSSPPGQDLWTQHF. The chain recombines TRBV12-3 or TRBV12-4 with TRBJ2-5, with TRBD1 matching over 8 bases. This CDR3 region has 16 residues.

There are many counts of this clonotype. This chain connects TRBV9 to TRBJ1-1; D ambiguous. Between the trimmed V and J ends, which lost 5 bases and 0 bases, there was a span of 5 bases. CDR3 size: 12 residues. CDR1 SGDLS and CDR2 YYNGEE come from the germline V gene. The CDR3 protein is CASRLLNTEAFF. The CDR3 coding sequence is TGTGCCAGCAGGCTCCTGAACACTGAAGCTTTCTTT.